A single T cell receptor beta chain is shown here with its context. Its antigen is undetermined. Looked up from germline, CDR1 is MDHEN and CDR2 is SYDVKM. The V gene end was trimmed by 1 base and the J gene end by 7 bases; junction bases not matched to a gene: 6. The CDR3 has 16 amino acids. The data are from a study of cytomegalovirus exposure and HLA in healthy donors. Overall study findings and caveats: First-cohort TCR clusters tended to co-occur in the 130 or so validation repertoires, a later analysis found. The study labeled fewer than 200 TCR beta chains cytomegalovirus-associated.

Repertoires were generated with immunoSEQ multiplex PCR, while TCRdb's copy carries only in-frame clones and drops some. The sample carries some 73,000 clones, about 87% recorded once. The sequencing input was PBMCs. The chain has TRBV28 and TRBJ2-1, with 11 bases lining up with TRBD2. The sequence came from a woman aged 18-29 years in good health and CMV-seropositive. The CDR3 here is CASSLSFSGRGNEQFF. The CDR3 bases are TGTGCCAGCAGTTTATCGTTTAGCGGGAGGGGAAATGAGCAGTTCTTC.